This T cell receptor (beta chain) was sequenced in a study of kidney transplant recipient with SARS-CoV-2 infection. TCRdb re-called the reads through MiXCR, storing one row per CDR3 protein. The data show roughly 250,000 distinct CDR3 sequences, less than 35% seen once. The germline V and J ends were trimmed by 5 bases and 4 bases, with 23 bases remaining between them. This CDR3 has 17 amino acids. This clonotype was recorded at least ten times. Sequenced here: a blood sample, sampled at baseline and around day 120 from a kidney transplant recipient. The chain combines TRBV12-3 or TRBV12-4 with TRBJ1-2, with D uncertain. This TCR derives from a male patient between 25 and 39 years old who had COVID-19 and was a kidney transplant recipient. The T cells may partly be graft donor cells. CDR3 in amino acids: CASSTKSSFRKTYGYTF. CDR3 in DNA: TGTGCCAGCAGTACAAAAAGCAGCTTCCGAAAGACCTATGGCTACACCTTC.